This TCR beta chain was recovered during a study of blood T cell repertoires in COVID-19. About the research overall: Acute and convalescent COVID-19 samples came from the United States, Italy and Spain. T cells, B-cell-depleted T cells, or PBMCs provided the cDNA or gDNA that served as material.

CDR1 MNHEY and CDR2 SMNVEV come from the germline V gene (reference sequence). V lost 4 bases to trimming and J lost 0 bases; unmatched junction nucleotides: 2. This CDR3 spans 14 amino acids. This clone was observed once. Per the authors' pipeline: Researchers report that nucleated cell counts were estimated from reference gene primer amplification. Using immunoSEQ multiplex PCR, the repertoire was profiled, and TCRdb retains in-frame clones only, with some absent. For V, J and clone size, that table is used; D and trimming come from the DNA. Seen here are around 80,000 clones, roughly 76% observed once, and the top ten hold about 20%.

This chain uses TRBV27 with TRBJ2-7; 8 bases fit TRBD1. Material: peripheral blood. The receptor was derived from a woman over 75 with active or convalescent COVID-19. The CDR3 region has the DNA TGTGCCAGCAGTTGGGGGACAGGCTCCTACGAGCAGTACTTC. Amino acids: CASSWGTGSYEQYF.